A single T cell receptor (beta chain) is shown here with its context. Its antigen is unknown. Base-call qualities are not available, and no considerably larger clone is one nucleotide away. TCR CDR3 regions were amplified from genomic DNA by multiplex PCR using the deep immunoSEQ assay. Genomic DNA extracted from each cell subset was distributed evenly over all wells of several immunoSEQ 96-well plates, and each plate served as one replicate. For sorted subsets, approximately 200 ng of genomic DNA, equivalent to tens of thousands of T cell genomes, went into each replicate PCR. The purified libraries were quantified using a Qubit 3.0 fluorometer, sized with a Bioanalyzer 2100, and then quantified again using the KAPA Library Quantification kit. Every immunoSEQ 96-well plate was sequenced on a dedicated single-read 150-cycle Illumina NextSeq 550 flow cell. In the paper's pipeline: Because the immunoSEQ output included only junctional sequences and no quality scores, the filtering could not be the same as the filtering used for full-length reads. Sequences were annotated with PyIR, a Python wrapper for IgBLAST v1.9, and V/J genes and CDR3 were assigned using IMGT germline references. Reads were removed for weak V/J assignments (E-value above 1e-6), missing CDR3, stop codons, out-of-frame junctions, or ambiguous translated residues. V3J clonotypes were defined as sequences sharing the same inferred V gene, J gene, and CDR3 amino acid sequence. The percentage overlap between two repertoires was calculated by dividing the number of shared unique clonotypes by the size of the smaller repertoire. Repertoire richness was assessed with RTK rarefaction, the Chao1 estimator, and Recon v2.1 estimates of unobserved clonotypes. For all TCRbeta clonotypes obtained by the gDNA method from a few donors, generation probabilities were computed with OLGA. TCRdb carries this immuneACCESS record with in-frame sequences only. Its versions omit some clonotypes, under half of them owing to an unresolved V gene in the studies checked, with the rest unexplained. V and J calls and clone size are copied from that table; D and trimming were computed from the DNA. The sample yields hundreds of thousands of clones; roughly 96% were counted once. The ten largest clonotypes hold roughly 0.12% of the sample.

The data stem from a study of shared clonotypes between healthy human individuals (dated by TCRdb to between 2020 and 2021). Study-level background: The cohort included three men and a couple of women between 18 and 49 years of age. For each donor, CD4 naive and CD4 memory were each run on three plates, CD8 naive on two plates, and CD8 memory on one plate. The study deeply sequenced blood TCR repertoires of about 5 healthy adults to estimate repertoire size and the extent of clonotype sharing between individuals. Libraries were prepared and TCR repertoires were sequenced by different laboratories using diverse techniques, in order to increase sequencing depth and limit assay-specific biases. Leukapheresis yielded between about 0.85 and 9 billion PBMCs per donor. Summary of the overall study and its limitations: Pairwise subsampling led to the expectation that sequencing depth would affect the degree of clonotype sharing among donors. The small number of donors limited the genetic and exposure-history diversity represented. Sampling was restricted to blood, and TCR repertoires in tissue are likely to differ from TCR repertoires in blood. Estimated clonotype richness was generally larger for naive than for memory subsets. Higher generation probabilities were observed for clonotypes shared by all four sorted-subset donors than for non-shared clonotypes. Rarefaction of sorted-subset datasets indicated incomplete sequencing despite the large sequencing depth. Sharing across a few donors was observed for around 5% of naive CD4, under 4% of naive CD8, 2% to 2.5% of memory CD4, and 0.4% of memory CD8 clonotypes.

CD8 naive samples consisted of CD45RO-negative cells that were positively selected for CCR7, yielding a CD45RA+CCR7+ population without TemRA cells. The donors were healthy, HIV-negative adults who had no recently reported acute infections or vaccinations. Every donor was a Caucasian adult residing in Nashville, Tennessee, USA. Blood was collected by leukapheresis, and PBMCs were isolated by Ficoll-Histopaque density gradient centrifugation and then cryopreserved in liquid nitrogen vapor phase. Purity and quantity of every magnetically sorted T cell population were checked by analytical flow cytometry. Genomic DNA was isolated from each sorted fraction and quantified by UV absorbance on a Nanodrop 2000c. The germline ends are 14 bases apart after V is trimmed by 3 bases and J by 6 bases. CDR3 length: 15 amino acids, cysteine to phenylalanine. The entry retains the CDR3 DNA only, 45 bases that are in frame from base 1. The germline V gene encodes CDR1 LGHNA and CDR2 YNFKEQ.

The sequence came from a woman in her twenties or thirties in good health. The rearrangement combines TRBV4-2 with TRBJ2-2; possibly the D gene is TRBD1, per 6 matching bases. The sample consisted of naive CD8+ T cells sorted from blood. The sample's cell subset or site label is to be understood as: CD45RA+CCR7+. At the DNA level, the sequence is TGTGCCAGCAGCCAGGGGGCCTTCGGGGCCGGGGAGCTGTTTTTT. This gives the protein CASSQGAFGAGELFF.